The rows below give T cell receptor beta chains drawn from one sample of a study of CD8 T cells in ankylosing spondylitis. MiXCR was run by TCRdb on the 5' RACE reads, yielding one entry per CDR3 protein. The data hold some 840,000 distinct CDR3 sequences, with 12% observed a single time. The sequencing input was blood, either unsorted or a sorted T cell fraction (not recorded which). These receptors were taken from a male donor with ankylosing spondylitis. Both conserved end residues are part of each CDR3. D genes are given only for firm matches. The size of a clone is reported for some rows only, either as once, few or many, or as a class for expanded clones.

J gene,V gene,D gene,clone size,CDR3 DNA,CDR3 protein
TRBJ1-2,TRBV7-2,NA,few,TGTGCCAGCAGCTTATGGTCGACAGCCTCTAACTATGGCTACACCTTC,CASSLWSTASNYGYTF
TRBJ1-6,TRBV27,NA,many,TGTGCCAGCACCGTGTTCCCCTCACCCCTCCACTTT,CASTVFPSPLHF
TRBJ2-7,TRBV20-1,TRBD2,many,TGCAGTGCTAGATTACCACGGCCCGGGACTAGCGAGTCGAGGACCTACGAGCAGTACTTC,CSARLPRPGTSESRTYEQYF
TRBJ1-2,TRBV28,TRBD1,many,TGTGCCAGCAGTCCGCCGGGACAGGGATATGGCTACACCTTC,CASSPPGQGYGYTF
TRBJ2-1,TRBV18,NA,few,TGTGCCAGCTCACCACGTGCGGGAATCCACAATGAGCAGTTCTTC,CASSPRAGIHNEQFF
TRBJ2-2,TRBV5-6,NA,few,TGTGCCAGCAGCTTGAGTTGGTGGCCAGACGGGGAGCTGTTTTTT,CASSLSWWPDGELFF
TRBJ1-2,TRBV12-3/TRBV12-4,NA,few,TGTGCCAGCAGCCCTCGAGGGGGGTTTAACTATGGCTACACCTTC,CASSPRGGFNYGYTF
TRBJ2-5,TRBV29-1,TRBD1,many,TGCAGCGTGGACAGGGGTAAAAGAGAGACCCAGTACTTC,CSVDRGKRETQYF
TRBJ1-2,TRBV6-2/TRBV6-3,NA,once,TGTGCCAGCAGCGTAATTGGAAAATTAGATGGCTACACCTTC,CASSVIGKLDGYTF
TRBJ2-1,TRBV20-1,NA,few,TGCAGCCCAAGGGTGCTGCCCTCCTACAATGAGCAGTTCTTC,CSPRVLPSYNEQFF
TRBJ2-5,TRBV24-1,TRBD1,few,TGTGCCACCAGTGATCCGGGACAGCCTCTTCAAGAGACCCAGTACTTC,CATSDPGQPLQETQYF
TRBJ1-3,TRBV18,NA,NA,TGTGCCAGCTCACCGGTCCGGTTTTCGGCTGGAAACACCATATATTTT,CASSPVRFSAGNTIYF
TRBJ1-2,TRBV20-1,TRBD1,few,TGCAGTGCTTCTCCTAGGCCGGGACAGGAGAACTATGGCTACACCTTC,CSASPRPGQENYGYTF
TRBJ1-1,TRBV6-2/TRBV6-3,NA,NA,TGTGCCAGCAGTCCCAAGTGGACTGAAGCTTTCTTT,CASSPKWTEAFF
TRBJ2-1,TRBV5-6,NA,NA,TGTGCCAGCAGCTTGGGAATGCGCTCCTACAATGAGCAGTTCTTC,CASSLGMRSYNEQFF
TRBJ1-2,TRBV5-5,NA,NA,TGTGCCAGCAGTTATACACCCTTTTCTGATGGCTACACCTTC,CASSYTPFSDGYTF
TRBJ2-5,TRBV5-1,NA,many,TGCGCCAGCAGCTTGGCCGGGTGGGAGACCCAGTACTTC,CASSLAGWETQYF
TRBJ2-7,TRBV20-1,TRBD2,many,TGCAGTGCTAGCCTGACTAGCGGGATCTACGAGCAGTACTTC,CSASLTSGIYEQYF
TRBJ1-5,TRBV6-2/TRBV6-3,NA,NA,TGTGCCAGCAGGTCGCCCACAGGTCGGCCCCAGCATTTT,CASRSPTGRPQHF
TRBJ1-1,TRBV29-1,NA,many,TGCAGCCTTAGGAGGACTGAAGCTTTCTTT,CSLRRTEAFF
TRBJ2-1,TRBV4-2,NA,many,TGTGCCAGCAGCCAAGATATGACTCCAGAGCAGTTCTTC,CASSQDMTPEQFF
TRBJ1-2,TRBV28,NA,NA,TGTGCCAGCAGTTTACATGGGGGCTATGGCTACACCTTC,CASSLHGGYGYTF
TRBJ2-4,TRBV20-1,NA,NA,TGCAGTGCAATTAAAGACAGTACCAAAAACATTCAGTACTTC,CSAIKDSTKNIQYF
TRBJ2-7,TRBV5-1,TRBD2,NA,TGCGCCAGCAGCTATCGGGGGGACGAGCAGTACTTC,CASSYRGDEQYF
TRBJ1-6,TRBV7-8,TRBD1,NA,TGTGCCAGCAGCTGGGGACAGCATTCACCCCTCCACTTT,CASSWGQHSPLHF
TRBJ1-5,TRBV28,NA,NA,TGTGCCAGCAGTTTATCCCGGGAGTATCAGCCCCAGCATTTT,CASSLSREYQPQHF
TRBJ2-3,TRBV5-6,NA,NA,TGTGCCAGCAGCTTGGTCCGCCGGAGCGGCACAGATACGCAGTATTTT,CASSLVRRSGTDTQYF
TRBJ2-3,TRBV4-3,NA,NA,TGCGCCAGCAGCCCAGCCCCCGCCGGGGCAGATACGCAGTATTTT,CASSPAPAGADTQYF
TRBJ1-5,TRBV20-1,TRBD1,few,TGCAGTGCTATCCAGGGACAGGGGGTGAGCAATCAGCCCCAGCATTTT,CSAIQGQGVSNQPQHF
TRBJ2-3,TRBV7-2,NA,NA,TGTGCCAGCAGCCGGAGCCTGCTCCGTCTGGATACGCAGTATTTT,CASSRSLLRLDTQYF
TRBJ1-4,TRBV20-1,TRBD1,few,TGCAGTGCTAGCTTACAGGGGCGGGAACTGTTTTTT,CSASLQGRELFF
TRBJ1-2,TRBV5-1,NA,many,TGCGCCAGCAGCTTGGGCCAGGGTCTTGGCTACACCTTC,CASSLGQGLGYTF